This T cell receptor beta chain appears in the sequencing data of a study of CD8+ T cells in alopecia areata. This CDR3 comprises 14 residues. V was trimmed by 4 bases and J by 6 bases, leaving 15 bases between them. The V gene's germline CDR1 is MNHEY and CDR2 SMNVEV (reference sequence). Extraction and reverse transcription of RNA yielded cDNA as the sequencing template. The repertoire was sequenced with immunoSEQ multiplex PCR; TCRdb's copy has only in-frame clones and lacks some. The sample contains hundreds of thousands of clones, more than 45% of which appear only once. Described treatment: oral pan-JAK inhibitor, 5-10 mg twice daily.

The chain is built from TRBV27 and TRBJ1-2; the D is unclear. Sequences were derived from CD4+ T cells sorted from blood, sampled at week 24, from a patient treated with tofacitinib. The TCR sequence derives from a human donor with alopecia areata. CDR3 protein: CASSSRPERDGYTF. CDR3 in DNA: TGTGCCAGCAGTTCGCGGCCCGAGAGGGATGGCTACACCTTC.